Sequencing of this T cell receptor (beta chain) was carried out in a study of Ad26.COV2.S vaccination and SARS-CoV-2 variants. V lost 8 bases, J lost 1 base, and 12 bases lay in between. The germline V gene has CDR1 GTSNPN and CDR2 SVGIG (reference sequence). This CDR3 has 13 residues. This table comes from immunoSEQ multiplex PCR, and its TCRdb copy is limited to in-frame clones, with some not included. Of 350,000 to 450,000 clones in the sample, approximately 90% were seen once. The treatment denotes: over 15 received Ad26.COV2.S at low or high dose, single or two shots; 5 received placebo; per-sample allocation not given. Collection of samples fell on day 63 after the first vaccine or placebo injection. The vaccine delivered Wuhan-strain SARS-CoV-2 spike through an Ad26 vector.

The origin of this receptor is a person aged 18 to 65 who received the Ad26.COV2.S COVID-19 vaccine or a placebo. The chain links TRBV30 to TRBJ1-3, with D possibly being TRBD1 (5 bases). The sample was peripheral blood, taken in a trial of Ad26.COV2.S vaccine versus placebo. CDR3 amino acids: CARSGFSGNTIYF. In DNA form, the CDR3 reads TGTGCCAGATCAGGGTTTTCTGGAAACACCATATATTTT.